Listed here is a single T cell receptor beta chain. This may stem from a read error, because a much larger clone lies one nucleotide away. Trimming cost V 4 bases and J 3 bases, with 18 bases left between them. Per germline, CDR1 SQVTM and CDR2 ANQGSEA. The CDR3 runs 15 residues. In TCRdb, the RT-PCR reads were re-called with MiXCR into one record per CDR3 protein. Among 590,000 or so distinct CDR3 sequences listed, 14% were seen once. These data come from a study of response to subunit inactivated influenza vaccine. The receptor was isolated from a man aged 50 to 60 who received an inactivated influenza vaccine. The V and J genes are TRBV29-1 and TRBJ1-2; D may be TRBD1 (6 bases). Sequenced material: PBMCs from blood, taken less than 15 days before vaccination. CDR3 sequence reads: CSVGFGAQGYYGYTF. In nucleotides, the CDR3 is TGCAGCGTTGGTTTTGGGGCACAGGGCTACTATGGCTACACCTTC.